Below are 14 T cell receptor beta chains sequenced from a single sample in a study of cytomegalovirus exposure and HLA in healthy donors. PCR involved 60 Vbeta and 13 Jbeta primers. Repertoires were generated with immunoSEQ multiplex PCR, while TCRdb's copy carries only in-frame clones and drops some. The repertoire has more than 95,000 clones, under 20% of them found once; the top ten carry about 2.6%. Sequencing was done on a sample of PBMCs. All receptors come from a female donor in good health and CMV-seropositive.

V and J are TRBV30 and TRBJ2-1; 12 bases agree with TRBD2. V lost 1 base, J lost 1 base, and 14 bases stayed unmatched. Per the germline V gene, CDR1 is GTSNPN and CDR2 is SVGIG (reference sequence). This CDR3 is 20 amino acids long. CDR3 region: CAWSDAGLAGGPSSYNEQFF. CDR3 nucleotides: TGTGCCTGGAGTGATGCTGGTCTAGCGGGAGGGCCGAGTTCCTACAATGAGCAGTTCTTC.

This clone was detected a few times. V usage is TRBV15 and J usage is TRBJ1-2; D ambiguous. The CDR3 length is 15 residues. Germline CDR1 and CDR2: LNHNV and YYDKDF (reference sequence). V lost 0 bases and J lost 7, with 15 bases in between. The CDR3, as DNA: TGTGCCACCAGCAGAGATCGCGGCCTCCCGGGTGGCTACACCTTC. It is translated as CATSRDRGLPGGYTF.

This clone was observed a few times. The CDR3 spells CASSFLGTGGVDTEAFF. The CDR3, as DNA: TGTGCCAGCAGTTTCTTAGGGACAGGGGGGGTGGACACTGAAGCTTTCTTT. The gene calls are TRBV28 and TRBJ1-1; the match to TRBD1 covers 11 bases. Per the germline V gene, CDR1 is MDHEN and CDR2 is SYDVKM. V was pared by 3 bases and J by 3 bases, with 9 bases of the junction left unmatched. CDR3 size: 17 residues.

This chain uses TRBV5-1 with TRBJ2-1; 8 bases fit TRBD2. CDR1 is SGHRS, CDR2 YFSETQ, per germline. V lost 4 bases to trimming and J lost 0 bases; unmatched junction nucleotides: 6. The CDR3 has 16 residues. The CDR3 nucleotides read TGCGCCAGCAGCGAACTAGCGGCCAGCTCCTACAATGAGCAGTTCTTC. Translated: CASSELAASSYNEQFF.

The rearrangement uses TRBV30 and TRBJ1-2; 8 positions match TRBD1. J lost 4 bases, V lost 0 bases, and 7 bases had no gene match. CDR1 is GTSNPN, CDR2 SVGIG, per germline (reference sequence). The CDR3 totals 15 residues. As DNA, the CDR3 is TGTGCCTGGAGTGTACGTTCAGGGGGCGGCTATGGCTACACCTTC. Residues: CAWSVRSGGGYGYTF.

The V call is TRBV14, the J call TRBJ2-5; 12 bases align to TRBD2. After removal of 0 bases from V and 7 bases from J, the junction contained 15 bases not matched to a gene. This CDR3 is built from 19 residues. From germline, CDR1 is SGHDN and CDR2 FVKESK. CDR3 in DNA: TGTGCCAGCAGCCAAGACCCCCTTGGGACTAGCGGGCTAAATGGGACCCAGTACTTC. Protein sequence: CASSQDPLGTSGLNGTQYF. Combining the CDR3 with reference TRBV14 and TRBJ2-5 gives the whole variable domain EAGVTQFPSHSVIEKGQTVTLRCDPISGHDNLYWYRRVMGKEIKFLLHFVKESKQDESGMPNNRFLAERTGGTYSTLKVQPAELEDSGVYFCASSQDPLGTSGLNGTQYFGPGTRLLVL.

This clone was counted between two and nine times. The V and J genes are TRBV7-9 and TRBJ2-2; unclear D gene. The CDR3 is made up of 14 amino acids. CDR1 is SEHNR and CDR2 is FQNEAQ in the germline V gene (reference sequence). V was cut by 5 bases and J by 4 bases, with 11 bases left in between. The CDR3 loop reads CASSLSTVTGELFF. CDR3 sequence (DNA): TGTGCCAGCAGCCTCTCGACTGTCACCGGGGAGCTGTTTTTT.

This clone has ten or more counts. The J gene is TRBJ2-7, the V gene TRBV5-1, with a tentative D call TRBD1 (5 bases). Trimming pared 5 bases from V and 1 base from J, leaving 13 bases between. Germline CDR1 SGHRS, CDR2 YFSETQ. This CDR3 spans 14 amino acids. The CDR3 bases are TGCGCCAGCAGGACGCAGACAGATTCCTACGAGCAGTACTTC. Translated: CASRTQTDSYEQYF. Complete variable domain (other parts from reference TRBV5-1 and TRBJ2-7): KAGVTQTPRYLIKTRGQQVTLSCSPISGHRSVSWYQQTPGQGLQFLFEYFSETQRNKGNFPGRFSGRQFSNSRSEMNVSTLELGDSALYLCASRTQTDSYEQYFGPGTRLTVT.

The chain carries TRBV4-1 and TRBJ2-1, with 7 bases fitting TRBD1. CDR1 is MGHRA and CDR2 is YSYEKL in the germline V gene. The CDR3 covers 15 residues. V lost 4 bases, J lost 0 bases, and 3 bases stayed unmatched. In DNA, the CDR3 is TGCGCCAGCAGCCCCAGGGGGTTCTCCTACAATGAGCAGTTCTTC. It is translated as CASSPRGFSYNEQFF.

In this sample, this clone turned up a few times. The J gene is TRBJ1-1, the V gene TRBV7-9; D possibly corresponds to TRBD1 (6 bases). Trimming cost V 1 base and J 4 bases, with 10 bases left between them. This CDR3 is 14 amino acids long. CDR1 is SEHNR, CDR2 FQNEAQ, per germline (reference sequence). CDR3 residues: CASSLDRVVTEAFF. Written as DNA, the CDR3 is TGTGCCAGCAGCTTAGACAGGGTCGTCACTGAAGCTTTCTTT.

The J gene is TRBJ1-1, the V gene TRBV11-2, with a tentative D call TRBD1 (6 bases). The V and J ends lost 5 bases and 5 bases respectively, with 12 bases between them. This CDR3 is built from 13 residues. Per germline, CDR1 SGHAT and CDR2 FQNNGV. DNA for the CDR3: TGTGCCAGCAGCCGGGGGGGGCGGACTGAAGCTTTCTTT. Translation gives CASSRGGRTEAFF.

This clone has more than one count but fewer than ten. The rearrangement uses TRBV15 and TRBJ1-2, with TRBD1 matching over 7 bases. The junction had 11 bases not matched to a gene; V was cut back by 6 bases and J by 1 base. There are 16 residues in the CDR3. The germline gives CDR1 LNHNV, CDR2 YYDKDF (reference sequence). CDR3 in amino acids: CATRAGAQGDNYGYTF. For the CDR3, the DNA is TGTGCCACCAGAGCAGGGGCGCAGGGGGATAACTATGGCTACACCTTC. The full variable domain, rest sourced from reference TRBV15 and TRBJ1-2, is DAMVIQNPRYQVTQFGKPVTLSCSQTLNHNVMYWYQQKSSQAPKLLFHYYDKDFNNEADTPDNFQSRRPNTSFCFLDIRSPGLGDTAMYLCATRAGAQGDNYGYTFGSGTRLTVV.

This clone turned up a few times. The V call is TRBV7-8, the J call TRBJ2-1, with 8 bases fitting TRBD1. The CDR3 runs 15 residues. Germline V gene sequence: CDR1 SGHVS, CDR2 FQNEAQ. The V and J ends lost 5 bases and 7 bases, in that order; junction bases with no gene match: 10. CDR3 sequence (DNA): TGTGCCAGCAGCCTTCAAGACAGGGGATTGAATGAGCAGTTCTTC. It encodes CASSLQDRGLNEQFF. Drawing the rest from reference TRBV7-8 and TRBJ2-1, the complete variable domain is GAGVSQSPRYKVAKRGQDVALRCDPISGHVSLFWYQQALGQGPEFLTYFQNEAQLDKSGLPSDRFFAERPEGSVSTLKIQRTQQEDSAVYLCASSLQDRGLNEQFFGPGTRLTVL.

The rearrangement joins TRBV4-3 to TRBJ2-7; no clear D gene. CDR1 is LGHNA and CDR2 is YSLEER in the germline V gene. The CDR3 totals 14 residues. Trimming stripped 0 bases from V and 0 bases from J, with 6 bases between. The chain's CDR3 is CASSQDPGSYEQYF. For the CDR3, the DNA is TGCGCCAGCAGCCAAGATCCAGGCTCCTACGAGCAGTACTTC.